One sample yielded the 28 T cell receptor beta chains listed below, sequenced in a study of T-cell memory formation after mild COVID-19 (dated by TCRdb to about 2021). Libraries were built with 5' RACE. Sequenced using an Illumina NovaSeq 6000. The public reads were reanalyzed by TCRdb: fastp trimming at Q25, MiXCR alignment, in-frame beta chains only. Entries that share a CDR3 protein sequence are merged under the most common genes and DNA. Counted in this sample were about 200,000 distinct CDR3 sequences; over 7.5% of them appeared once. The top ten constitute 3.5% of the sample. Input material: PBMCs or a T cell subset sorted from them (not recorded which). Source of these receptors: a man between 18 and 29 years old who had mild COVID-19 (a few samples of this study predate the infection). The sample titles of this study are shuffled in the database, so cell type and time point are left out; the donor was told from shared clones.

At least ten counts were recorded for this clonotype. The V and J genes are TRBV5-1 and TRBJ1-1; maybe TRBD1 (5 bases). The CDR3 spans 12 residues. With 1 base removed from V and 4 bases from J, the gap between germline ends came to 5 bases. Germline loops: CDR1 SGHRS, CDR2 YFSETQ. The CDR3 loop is CASSLQGTEAFF. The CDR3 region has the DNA TGCGCCAGCAGCTTGCAGGGCACTGAAGCTTTCTTT. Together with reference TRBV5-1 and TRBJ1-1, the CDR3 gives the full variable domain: KAGVTQTPRYLIKTRGQQVTLSCSPISGHRSVSWYQQTPGQGLQFLFEYFSETQRNKGNFPGRFSGRQFSNSRSEMNVSTLELGDSALYLCASSLQGTEAFFGQGTRLTVV.

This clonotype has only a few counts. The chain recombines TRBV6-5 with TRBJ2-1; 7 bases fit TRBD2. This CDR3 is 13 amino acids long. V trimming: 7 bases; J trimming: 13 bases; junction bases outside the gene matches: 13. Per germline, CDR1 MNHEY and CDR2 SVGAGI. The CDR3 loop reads CASTQSGTTGQFF. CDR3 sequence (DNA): TGTGCCAGCACCCAGAGCGGGACCACCGGCCAGTTCTTC.

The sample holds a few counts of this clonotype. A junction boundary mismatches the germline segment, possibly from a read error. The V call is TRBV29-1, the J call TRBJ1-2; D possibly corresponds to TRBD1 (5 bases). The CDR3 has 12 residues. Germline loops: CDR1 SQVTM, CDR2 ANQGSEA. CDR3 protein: CSVEDPWGGWNF. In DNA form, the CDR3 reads TGCAGCGTTGAAGATCCCTGGGGCGGGTGGAACTTC.

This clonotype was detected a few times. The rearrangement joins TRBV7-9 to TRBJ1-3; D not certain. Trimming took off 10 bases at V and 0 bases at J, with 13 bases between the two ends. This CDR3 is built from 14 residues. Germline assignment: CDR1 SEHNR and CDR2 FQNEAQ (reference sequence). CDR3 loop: CATKTTSSGNTIYF. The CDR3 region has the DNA TGTGCCACGAAGACAACGAGCTCTGGAAACACCATATATTTT. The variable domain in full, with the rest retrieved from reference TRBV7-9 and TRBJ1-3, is DTGVSQNPRHKITKRGQNVTFRCDPISEHNRLYWYRQTLGQGPEFLTYFQNEAQLEKSRLLSDRFSAERPKGSFSTLEIQRTEQGDSAMYLCATKTTSSGNTIYFGEGSWLTVV.

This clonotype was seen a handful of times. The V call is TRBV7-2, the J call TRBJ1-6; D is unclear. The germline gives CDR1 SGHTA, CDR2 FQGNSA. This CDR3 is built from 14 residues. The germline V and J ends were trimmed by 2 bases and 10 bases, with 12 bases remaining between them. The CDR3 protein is CASSLNVGKSPLHF. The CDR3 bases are TGTGCCAGCAGCTTAAACGTGGGGAAGTCACCCCTCCACTTT.

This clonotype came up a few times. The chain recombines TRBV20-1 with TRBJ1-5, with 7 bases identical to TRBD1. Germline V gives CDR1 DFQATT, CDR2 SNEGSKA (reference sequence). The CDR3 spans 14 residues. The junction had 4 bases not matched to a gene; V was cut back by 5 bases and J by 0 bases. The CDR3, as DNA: TGCAGTGCTCAGGGGGAGAATAGCAATCAGCCCCAGCATTTT. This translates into CSAQGENSNQPQHF.

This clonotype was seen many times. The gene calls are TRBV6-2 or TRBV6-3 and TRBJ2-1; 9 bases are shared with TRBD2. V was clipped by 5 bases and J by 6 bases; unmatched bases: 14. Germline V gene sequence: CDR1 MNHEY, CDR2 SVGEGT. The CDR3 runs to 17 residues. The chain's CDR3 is CASSNPRGGRRSNEQFF. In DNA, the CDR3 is TGTGCCAGCAGTAACCCGCGGGGGGGCCGGCGGAGCAATGAGCAGTTCTTC.

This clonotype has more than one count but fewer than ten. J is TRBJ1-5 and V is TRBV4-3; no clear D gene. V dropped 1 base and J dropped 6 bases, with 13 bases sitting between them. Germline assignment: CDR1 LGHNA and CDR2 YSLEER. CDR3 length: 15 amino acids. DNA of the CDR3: TGCGCCAGCAGCCAAGGTTTCTTCGTGGGTCAGCCCCAGCATTTT. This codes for CASSQGFFVGQPQHF.

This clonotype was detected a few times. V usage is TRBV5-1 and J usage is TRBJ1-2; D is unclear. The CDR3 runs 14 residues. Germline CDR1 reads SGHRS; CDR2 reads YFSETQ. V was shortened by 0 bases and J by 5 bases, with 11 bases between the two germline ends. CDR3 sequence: CASSLDLELYGYTF. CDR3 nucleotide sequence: TGCGCCAGCAGCTTGGACTTGGAACTATATGGCTACACCTTC.

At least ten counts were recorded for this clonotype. The CDR3 region has the DNA TGTGCCAGCAGCTTAGGGCAAATCACTGAAGCTTTCTTT. This gives the protein CASSLGQITEAFF. The chain couples TRBV7-2 to TRBJ1-1; D remains ambiguous. From germline, CDR1 is SGHTA and CDR2 FQGNSA. The CDR3 runs 13 residues. Deletions cut 1 base from V and 4 bases from J, with 7 bases between.

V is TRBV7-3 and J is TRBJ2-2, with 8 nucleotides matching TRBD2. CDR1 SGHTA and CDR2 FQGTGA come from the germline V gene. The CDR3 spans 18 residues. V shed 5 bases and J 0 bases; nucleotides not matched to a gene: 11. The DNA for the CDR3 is TGTGCCAGCAGCCGGGTCGGGGGGGCCGGAGCGAACACCGGGGAGCTGTTTTTT. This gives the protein CASSRVGGAGANTGELFF. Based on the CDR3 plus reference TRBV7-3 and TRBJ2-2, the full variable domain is GAGVSQTPSNKVTEKGKYVELRCDPISGHTALYWYRQSLGQGPEFLIYFQGTGAADDSGLPNDRFFAVRPEGSVSTLKIQRTERGDSAVYLCASSRVGGAGANTGELFFGEGSRLTVL.

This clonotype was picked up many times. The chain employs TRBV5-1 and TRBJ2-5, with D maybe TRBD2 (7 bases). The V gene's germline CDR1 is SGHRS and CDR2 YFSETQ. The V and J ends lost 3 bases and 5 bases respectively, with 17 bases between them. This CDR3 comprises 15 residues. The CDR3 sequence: CASSSGDGRSETQYF. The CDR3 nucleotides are TGCGCCAGCAGCTCAGGGGACGGGAGGTCGGAGACCCAGTACTTC.

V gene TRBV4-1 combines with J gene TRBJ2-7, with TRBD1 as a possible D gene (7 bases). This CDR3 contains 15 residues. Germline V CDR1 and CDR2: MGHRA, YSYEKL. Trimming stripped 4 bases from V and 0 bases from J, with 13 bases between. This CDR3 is CASSLNRGLSYEQYF. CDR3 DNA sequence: TGCGCCAGCAGCCTGAACAGGGGACTCTCCTACGAGCAGTACTTC.

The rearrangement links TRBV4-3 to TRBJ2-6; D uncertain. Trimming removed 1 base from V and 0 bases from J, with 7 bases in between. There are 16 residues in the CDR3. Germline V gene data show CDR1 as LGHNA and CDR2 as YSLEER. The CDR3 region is CASSQGAVSGANVLTF. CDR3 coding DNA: TGCGCCAGCAGCCAAGGGGCAGTCTCTGGGGCCAACGTCCTGACTTTC.

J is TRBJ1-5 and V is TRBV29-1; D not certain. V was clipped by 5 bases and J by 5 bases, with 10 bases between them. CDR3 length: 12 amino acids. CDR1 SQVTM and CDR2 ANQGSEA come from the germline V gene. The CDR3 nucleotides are TGCAGCGTTTCTTCGGCCGATCAGCCCCAGCATTTT. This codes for CSVSSADQPQHF.

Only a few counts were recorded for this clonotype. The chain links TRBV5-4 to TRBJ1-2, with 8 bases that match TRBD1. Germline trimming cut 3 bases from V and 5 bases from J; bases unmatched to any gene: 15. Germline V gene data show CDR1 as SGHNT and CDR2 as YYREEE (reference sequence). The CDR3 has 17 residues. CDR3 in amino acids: CASSSNGWTGRSYGYTF. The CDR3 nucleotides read TGTGCCAGCAGCTCGAATGGTTGGACAGGGAGGTCATATGGCTACACCTTC.

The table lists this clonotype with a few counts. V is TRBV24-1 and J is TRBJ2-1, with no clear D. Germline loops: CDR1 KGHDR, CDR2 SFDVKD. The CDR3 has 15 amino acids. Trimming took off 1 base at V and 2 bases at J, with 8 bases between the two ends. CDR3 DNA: TGTGCCACCAGTGATTTAAGCCCAGCCTACAATGAGCAGTTCTTC. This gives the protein CATSDLSPAYNEQFF.

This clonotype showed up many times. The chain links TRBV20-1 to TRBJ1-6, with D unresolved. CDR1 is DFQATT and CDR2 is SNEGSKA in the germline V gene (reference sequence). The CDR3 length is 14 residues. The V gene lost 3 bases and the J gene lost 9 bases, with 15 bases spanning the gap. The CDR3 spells CSARIPADGSPLHF. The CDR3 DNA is TGCAGTGCTAGGATCCCCGCCGACGGTTCACCCCTCCACTTT.

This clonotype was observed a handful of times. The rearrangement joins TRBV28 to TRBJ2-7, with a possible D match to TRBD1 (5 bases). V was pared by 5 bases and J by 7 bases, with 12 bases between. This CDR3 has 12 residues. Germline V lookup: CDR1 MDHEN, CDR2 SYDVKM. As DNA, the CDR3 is TGTGCCAGCAGTCTTTCAGGGTATGAGCAGTACGTC. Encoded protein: CASSLSGYEQYV.

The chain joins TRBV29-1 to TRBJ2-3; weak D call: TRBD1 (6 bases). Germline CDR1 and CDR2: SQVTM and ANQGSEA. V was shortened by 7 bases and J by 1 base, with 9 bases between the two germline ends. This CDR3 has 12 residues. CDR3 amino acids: CSDNRGTDTQYF. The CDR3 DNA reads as TGCAGCGATAACAGGGGCACAGATACGCAGTATTTT.

CDR3 sequence: CASRGASTDTQYF. CDR3 in DNA: TGCGCCAGCAGGGGAGCGTCCACAGATACGCAGTATTTT. The chain recombines TRBV5-1 with TRBJ2-3; possibly TRBD2 for D (5 bases). The CDR3 sequence is 13 residues long. The V end lost 5 bases, the J end lost 2 bases, and 9 bases lay between the germline ends. Germline loops: CDR1 SGHRS, CDR2 YFSETQ.

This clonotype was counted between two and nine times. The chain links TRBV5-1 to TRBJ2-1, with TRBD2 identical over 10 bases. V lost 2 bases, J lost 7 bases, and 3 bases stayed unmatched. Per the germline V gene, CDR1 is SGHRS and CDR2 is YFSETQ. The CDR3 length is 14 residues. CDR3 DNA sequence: TGCGCCAGCAGCTTCATAGCGGGGGGTAATGAGCAGTTCTTC. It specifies CASSFIAGGNEQFF.

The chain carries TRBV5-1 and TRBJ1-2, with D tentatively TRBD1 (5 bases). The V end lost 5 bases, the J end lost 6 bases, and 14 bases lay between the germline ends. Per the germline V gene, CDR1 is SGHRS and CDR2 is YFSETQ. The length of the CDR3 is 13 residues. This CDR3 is CASRQQEGHGYTF. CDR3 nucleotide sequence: TGCGCCAGCAGACAACAGGAGGGTCATGGCTACACCTTC. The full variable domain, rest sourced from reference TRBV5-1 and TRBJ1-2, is KAGVTQTPRYLIKTRGQQVTLSCSPISGHRSVSWYQQTPGQGLQFLFEYFSETQRNKGNFPGRFSGRQFSNSRSEMNVSTLELGDSALYLCASRQQEGHGYTFGSGTRLTVV.

The CDR3 protein is CASSPIDRGQGRVEQYF. DNA of the CDR3: TGTGCCAGCAGCCCGATCGACCGAGGACAGGGAAGGGTCGAGCAGTACTTC. The chain recombines TRBV14 with TRBJ2-7, with 8 bases identical to TRBD1. Germline loops: CDR1 SGHDN, CDR2 FVKESK. V lost 4 bases to trimming and J lost 6 bases; unmatched junction nucleotides: 17. CDR3 length equals 17 residues. Based on the CDR3 plus reference TRBV14 and TRBJ2-7, the full variable domain is EAGVTQFPSHSVIEKGQTVTLRCDPISGHDNLYWYRRVMGKEIKFLLHFVKESKQDESGMPNNRFLAERTGGTYSTLKVQPAELEDSGVYFCASSPIDRGQGRVEQYFGPGTRLTVT.

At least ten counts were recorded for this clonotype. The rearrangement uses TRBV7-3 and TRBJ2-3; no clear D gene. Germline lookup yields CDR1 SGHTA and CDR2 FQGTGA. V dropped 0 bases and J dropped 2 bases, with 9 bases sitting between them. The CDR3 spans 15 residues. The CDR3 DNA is TGTGCCAGCAGCTTAACGGGTAGCCACACAGATACGCAGTATTTT. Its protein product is CASSLTGSHTDTQYF.

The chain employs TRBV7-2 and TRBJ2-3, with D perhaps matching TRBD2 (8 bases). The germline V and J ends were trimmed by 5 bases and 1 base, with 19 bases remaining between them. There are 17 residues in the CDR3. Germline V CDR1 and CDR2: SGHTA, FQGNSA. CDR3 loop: CASSRLGGGTGTDTQYF. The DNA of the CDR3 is TGTGCCAGCAGCCGACTTGGCGGGGGGACAGGCACAGATACGCAGTATTTT.

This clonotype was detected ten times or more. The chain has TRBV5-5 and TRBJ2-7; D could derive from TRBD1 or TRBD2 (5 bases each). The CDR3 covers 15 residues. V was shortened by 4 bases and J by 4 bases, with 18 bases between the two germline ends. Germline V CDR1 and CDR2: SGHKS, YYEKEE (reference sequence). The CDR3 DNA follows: TGTGCCAGCAGCCTCCGAGGGACGGATCCTTACGAGCAGTACTTC. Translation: CASSLRGTDPYEQYF. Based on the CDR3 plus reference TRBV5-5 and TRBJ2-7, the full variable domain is DAGVTQSPTHLIKTRGQQVTLRCSPISGHKSVSWYQQVLGQGPQFIFQYYEKEERGRGNFPDRFSARQFPNYSSELNVNALLLGDSALYLCASSLRGTDPYEQYFGPGTRLTVT.

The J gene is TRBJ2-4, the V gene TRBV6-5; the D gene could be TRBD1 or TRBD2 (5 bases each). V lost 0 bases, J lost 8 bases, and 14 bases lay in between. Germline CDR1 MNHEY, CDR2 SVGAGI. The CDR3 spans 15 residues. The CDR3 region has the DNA TGTGCCAGCAGTTACTCGGTTGAGGGGTTTTACATTCAGTACTTC. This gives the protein CASSYSVEGFYIQYF.